This TCR beta chain was recovered during a study of blood T cell repertoires in COVID-19. On the study more broadly: Sample material is recorded as cDNA or gDNA derived from T cells, B-cell-depleted T cells, or PBMCs.

Per the germline V gene, CDR1 is GTSNPN and CDR2 is SVGIG (reference sequence). V was trimmed by 7 bases and J by 4 bases, leaving 19 bases between them. CDR3 length: 14 amino acids. Sequencing was performed with immunoSEQ multiplex PCR; in TCRdb, only in-frame clones are kept and a portion is missing. The profile shows 100,000 to 150,000 clones, roughly 92% of them singletons. This clonotype originated in a man aged 50-59 years with COVID-19, enrolled during active disease. The specimen sequenced was peripheral blood. The V call is TRBV30, the J call TRBJ1-2; perhaps TRBD1 as D (6 bases). The CDR3 here is CALQTSGAGYGYTF. The DNA for the CDR3 is TGTGCCTTACAAACTTCAGGGGCGGGCTATGGCTACACCTTC.